This TCR beta chain was observed in a study of T cell repertoires in cytomegalovirus infection. Across the study: A matching HLA type, together with CMV infection, was signaled by public TCR beta signatures. Overall study findings and caveats: Frequencies of public TCR beta families were cumulated, and this identified carriers of CMV plus the relevant HLA.

The germline V gene encodes CDR1 SEHNR and CDR2 FQNEAQ (reference sequence). The CDR3 totals 16 residues. V shed 5 bases and J 1 base; nucleotides not matched to a gene: 5. This clonotype was observed many times. Its antigen remains unknown. TCRdb reprocessed the reads via MiXCR and lists one record per CDR3 protein. Of about 770,000 distinct CDR3 sequences in the sample, under 35% were seen once. The material was cultured CD8+ T cells from PBMCs, obtained from culture after CMV antigen stimulation. The TCR originated in a human donor in good health (CMV status not recorded). Some clones in this sample may be carry-over from other donors' samples. The V and J genes are TRBV7-9 and TRBJ2-1; 10 bases are a match to TRBD1. The CDR3 sequence: CASSPRQGASYNEQFF. DNA for the CDR3: TGTGCCAGCAGCCCACGACAGGGGGCTTCCTACAATGAGCAGTTCTTC.